The 5 T cell receptor beta chains given below trace back to one sample, sequenced in a study of blood T cell repertoires in COVID-19. The data were produced by immunoSEQ multiplex PCR, yet TCRdb's version contains in-frame clones alone and is incomplete. The table shows 400,000 to 450,000 clones, with about nine tenths occurring only once. Source material: peripheral blood. The receptors shown here come from a woman in her twenties or thirties with active or convalescent COVID-19.

This chain links TRBV5-1 with TRBJ2-3; D call uncertain. The V gene lost 0 bases and the J gene lost 4 bases, with 15 bases spanning the gap. This CDR3 comprises 16 residues. The germline V gene encodes CDR1 SGHRS and CDR2 YFSETQ. The CDR3 loop is CASSLVWSVEADTQYF. The CDR3 DNA follows: TGCGCCAGCAGCTTGGTTTGGAGCGTCGAAGCAGATACGCAGTATTTT.

The J gene is TRBJ1-4, the V gene TRBV27; D unclear. Trimming shortened V by 3 bases and J by 4 bases, and 12 bases separated the two germline ends. Per germline, CDR1 MNHEY and CDR2 SMNVEV (reference sequence). This CDR3 is 15 amino acids long. As DNA, the CDR3 is TGTGCCAGCAGTTTGTCCACAGCACTTAATGAAAAACTGTTTTTT. This encodes CASSLSTALNEKLFF.

This clone came up a few times. The chain employs TRBV5-1 and TRBJ1-3, with D hard to call. Looked up from germline, CDR1 is SGHRS and CDR2 is YFSETQ. V lost 0 bases and J lost 1, with 8 bases in between. The CDR3 consists of 15 residues. Written as DNA, the CDR3 is TGCGCCAGCAGCTTGGCCCCAGGTTCTGGAAACACCATATATTTT. Translated: CASSLAPGSGNTIYF.

In its sample, this clone was seen many times. CDR3 coding DNA: TGTGCCAGCAGCCCGGGACAGGGAAGAAACGAGCAGTACTTC. Protein sequence: CASSPGQGRNEQYF. The chain uses TRBV5-5 and TRBJ2-7; TRBD1 matches at 9 bases. CDR3 length: 14 amino acids. Germline CDR1 SGHKS, CDR2 YYEKEE (reference sequence). The V gene end was trimmed by 4 bases and the J gene end by 5 bases; junction bases not matched to a gene: 7.

J is TRBJ2-7 and V is TRBV2; TRBD2 is a possible D gene (6 bases). The length of the CDR3 is 13 residues. Deletions cut 8 bases from V and 3 bases from J, with 14 bases between. Looked up from germline, CDR1 is SNHLY and CDR2 is FYNNEI. Here the CDR3 DNA reads TGTGCCAGCGCGTGGACTACGTTCTACGAGCAGTACTTC. Residues: CASAWTTFYEQYF. Filled out from reference TRBV2 and TRBJ2-7, the complete variable domain reads EPEVTQTPSHQVTQMGQEVILRCVPISNHLYFYWYRQILGQKVEFLVSFYNNEISEKSEIFDDQFSVERPDGSNFTLKIRSTKLEDSAMYFCASAWTTFYEQYFGPGTRLTVT.